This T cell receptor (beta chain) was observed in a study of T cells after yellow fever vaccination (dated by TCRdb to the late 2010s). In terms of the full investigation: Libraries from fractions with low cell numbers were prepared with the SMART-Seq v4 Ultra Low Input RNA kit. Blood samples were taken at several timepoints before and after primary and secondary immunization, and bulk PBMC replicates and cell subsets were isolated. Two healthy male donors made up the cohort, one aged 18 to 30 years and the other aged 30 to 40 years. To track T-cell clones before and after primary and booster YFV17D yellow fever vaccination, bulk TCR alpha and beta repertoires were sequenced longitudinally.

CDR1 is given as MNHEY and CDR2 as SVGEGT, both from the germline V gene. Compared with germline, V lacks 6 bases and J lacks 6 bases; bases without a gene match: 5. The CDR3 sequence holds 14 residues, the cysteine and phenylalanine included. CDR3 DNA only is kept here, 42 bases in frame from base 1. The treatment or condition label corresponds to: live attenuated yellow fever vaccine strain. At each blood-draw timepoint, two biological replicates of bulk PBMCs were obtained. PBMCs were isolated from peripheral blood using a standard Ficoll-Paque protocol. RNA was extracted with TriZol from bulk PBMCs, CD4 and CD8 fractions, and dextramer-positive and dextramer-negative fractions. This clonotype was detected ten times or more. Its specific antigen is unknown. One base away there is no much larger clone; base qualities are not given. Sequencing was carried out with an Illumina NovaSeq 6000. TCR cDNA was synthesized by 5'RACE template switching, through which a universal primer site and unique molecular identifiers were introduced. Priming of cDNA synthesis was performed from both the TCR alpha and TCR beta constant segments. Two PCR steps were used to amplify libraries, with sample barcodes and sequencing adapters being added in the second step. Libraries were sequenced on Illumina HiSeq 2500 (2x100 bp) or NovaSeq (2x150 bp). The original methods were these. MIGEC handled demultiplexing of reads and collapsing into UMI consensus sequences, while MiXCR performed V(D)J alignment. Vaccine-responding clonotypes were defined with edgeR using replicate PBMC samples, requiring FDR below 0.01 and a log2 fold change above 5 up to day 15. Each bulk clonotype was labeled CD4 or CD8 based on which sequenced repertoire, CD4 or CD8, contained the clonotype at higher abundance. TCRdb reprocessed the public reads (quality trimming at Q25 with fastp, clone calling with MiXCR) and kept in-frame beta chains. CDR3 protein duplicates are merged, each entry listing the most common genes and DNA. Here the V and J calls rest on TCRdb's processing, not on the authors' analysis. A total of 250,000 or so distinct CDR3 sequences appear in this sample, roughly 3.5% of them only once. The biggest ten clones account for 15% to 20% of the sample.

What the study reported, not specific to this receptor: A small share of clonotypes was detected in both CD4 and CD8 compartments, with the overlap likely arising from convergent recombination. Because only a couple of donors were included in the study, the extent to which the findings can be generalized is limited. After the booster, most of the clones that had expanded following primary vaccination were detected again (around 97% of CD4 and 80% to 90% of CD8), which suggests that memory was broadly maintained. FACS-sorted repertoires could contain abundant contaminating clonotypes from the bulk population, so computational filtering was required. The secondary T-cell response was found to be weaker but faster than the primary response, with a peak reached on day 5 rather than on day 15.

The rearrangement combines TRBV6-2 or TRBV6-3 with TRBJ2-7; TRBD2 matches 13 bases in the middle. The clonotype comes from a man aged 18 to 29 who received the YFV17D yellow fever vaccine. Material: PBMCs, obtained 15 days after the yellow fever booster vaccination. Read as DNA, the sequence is TGTGCCAGCAGCTCGACTAGCGGGGGGCCCGAGCAGTACTTC. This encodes CASSSTSGGPEQYF.